This T cell receptor (beta chain) is from a study of blood T cell repertoires in COVID-19. Overall study: Sites across the United States, Italy and Spain contributed samples from acute and convalescent COVID-19. T cells, B-cell-depleted T cells, or PBMCs provided the cDNA or gDNA that served as material.

Original methodology: Reference gene primer amplification yielded estimated nucleated cell counts. The repertoire was sequenced with immunoSEQ multiplex PCR; TCRdb's copy has only in-frame clones and lacks some. V, J and clone size are those of that table, while D and trimming were read from the DNA. The table records about 360,000 clones, 85% to 90% of them present only once. Losses at the gene ends were 2 bases for V and 2 bases for J; bases not matched to a gene: 4. Germline CDR1 reads MNHEY; CDR2 reads SMNVEV (reference sequence). The CDR3 runs to 15 residues. Sequencing used peripheral blood. This clonotype originated in a human donor in a cohort sampled during active COVID-19. The chain recombines TRBV27 with TRBJ2-3; 7 nucleotides line up with TRBD1. This CDR3 is CASSLRDRFTDTQYF. CDR3 nucleotide sequence: TGTGCCAGCAGTTTAAGGGACAGATTCACAGATACGCAGTATTTT.